Listed below are T cell receptor beta chains from one sample, sequenced in a study of cytomegalovirus exposure and HLA in healthy donors. TCRdb's table, derived via immunoSEQ multiplex PCR, lists solely in-frame clones and lacks some. In total, the table holds 180,000 or so clones. The source material was PBMCs. The receptors here all came from a boy aged 5-17 years in good health and CMV-seronegative. The CDR3 runs from the conserved cysteine through the conserved F or W. The D gene is left open where the match is weak.

D gene: TRBD2; J gene: TRBJ2-1; V gene: TRBV5-4; CDR3 protein: CASSFLAGGSSYNEQFF
D gene: .; J gene: TRBJ1-4; V gene: TRBV19; CDR3 protein: CASRIGSEKLFF
D gene: .; J gene: TRBJ1-1; V gene: TRBV5-1; CDR3 protein: CASSLDPRGGVEAFF
D gene: .; J gene: TRBJ2-1; V gene: TRBV5-4; CDR3 protein: CASGLITGDNEQFF
D gene: .; J gene: TRBJ1-2; V gene: TRBV12-5; CDR3 protein: CASGLVGADYGYTF
D gene: .; J gene: TRBJ1-2; V gene: TRBV9; CDR3 protein: CASSVESGGNGYTF
D gene: TRBD2; J gene: TRBJ2-1; V gene: TRBV11-1; CDR3 protein: CASSPLYVLAGGSNEQFF
D gene: TRBD2; J gene: TRBJ2-7; V gene: TRBV11-2; CDR3 protein: CASSPVAGGSYEQYF
D gene: .; J gene: TRBJ1-3; V gene: TRBV15; CDR3 protein: CATSRPGTFSGNTIYF
D gene: .; J gene: TRBJ2-7; V gene: TRBV7-6; CDR3 protein: CASSFGGYYEQYF
D gene: .; J gene: TRBJ1-3; V gene: TRBV28; CDR3 protein: CASSLVEGLIYF
D gene: TRBD2; J gene: TRBJ2-1; V gene: TRBV18; CDR3 protein: CASSRTSGDNEQFF
D gene: .; J gene: TRBJ2-3; V gene: TRBV29-1; CDR3 protein: CSVGRQLTDTQYF
D gene: TRBD2; J gene: TRBJ2-5; V gene: TRBV18; CDR3 protein: CASSPEQGLAGGLGETQYF
D gene: TRBD1; J gene: TRBJ2-7; V gene: TRBV5-1; CDR3 protein: CASSLTSGTGEYF
D gene: TRBD1; J gene: TRBJ1-5; V gene: TRBV19; CDR3 protein: CASSTGGGQPQHF
D gene: .; J gene: TRBJ1-1; V gene: TRBV7-2; CDR3 protein: CASRLIRGGTEAFF
D gene: TRBD2; J gene: TRBJ2-3; V gene: TRBV6-1; CDR3 protein: CASSEAAGGRGDTQYF
D gene: TRBD1; J gene: TRBJ1-1; V gene: TRBV7-6; CDR3 protein: CASSQTTGVNTEAFF
D gene: .; J gene: TRBJ2-5; V gene: TRBV20-1; CDR3 protein: CSAPLGETQYF
D gene: .; J gene: TRBJ1-1; V gene: TRBV5-1; CDR3 protein: CASSPVEGVIGTEAFF
D gene: .; J gene: TRBJ2-5; V gene: TRBV11-2; CDR3 protein: CASSLVGGGAETQYF
D gene: .; J gene: TRBJ1-3; V gene: TRBV5-8; CDR3 protein: CASSLALFAGRSGNTIYF
D gene: .; J gene: TRBJ2-3; V gene: TRBV6-5; CDR3 protein: CASNAETDSYTQYF
D gene: TRBD2; J gene: TRBJ2-7; V gene: TRBV9; CDR3 protein: CASSRRASGRGAEQYF
D gene: .; J gene: TRBJ2-1; V gene: TRBV4-1; CDR3 protein: CASSPQGVAGTGNEQFF
D gene: TRBD2; J gene: TRBJ2-3; V gene: TRBV4-1; CDR3 protein: CASSQESRGGMTDTQYF
D gene: TRBD1; J gene: TRBJ1-5; V gene: TRBV29-1; CDR3 protein: CSVETGGGGQPQHF
D gene: TRBD2; J gene: TRBJ2-2; V gene: TRBV9; CDR3 protein: CASSVGRGETGELFF
D gene: TRBD2; J gene: TRBJ2-4; V gene: TRBV5-1; CDR3 protein: CASSPLAEHSLAKNIQYF
D gene: TRBD1; J gene: TRBJ2-5; V gene: TRBV2; CDR3 protein: CASSESWTGGVKTQYF
D gene: TRBD1; J gene: TRBJ2-7; V gene: TRBV15; CDR3 protein: CATSRGKGQRNEQYF
D gene: .; J gene: TRBJ2-1; V gene: TRBV7-2; CDR3 protein: CASSLVSGFSYNEQFF
D gene: .; J gene: TRBJ2-7; V gene: TRBV5-1; CDR3 protein: CASSLQGSNEQYF
D gene: TRBD2; J gene: TRBJ2-1; V gene: TRBV11-2; CDR3 protein: CASSYDGTTYNEQFF
D gene: .; J gene: TRBJ1-5; V gene: TRBV5-3; CDR3 protein: CARSLAGADQPQHF
D gene: TRBD1; J gene: TRBJ1-3; V gene: TRBV7-9; CDR3 protein: CASSFYRDRIRNTIYF
D gene: .; J gene: TRBJ2-7; V gene: TRBV11-1; CDR3 protein: CASSSLRSYEQYF
D gene: TRBD2; J gene: TRBJ2-3; V gene: TRBV19; CDR3 protein: CASSKRLAGGPGDTQYF
D gene: .; J gene: TRBJ1-2; V gene: TRBV19; CDR3 protein: CASSIDRWASSYTF
D gene: TRBD2; J gene: TRBJ2-3; V gene: TRBV2; CDR3 protein: CASSGSGAGEDTQYF
D gene: TRBD2; J gene: TRBJ2-7; V gene: TRBV11-2; CDR3 protein: CASRTIAGASYEQYF
D gene: .; J gene: TRBJ1-1; V gene: TRBV21-1; CDR3 protein: CAVHRGGTEAFF
D gene: .; J gene: TRBJ1-3; V gene: TRBV27; CDR3 protein: CASSVGASGNTIYF
D gene: TRBD1; J gene: TRBJ1-1; V gene: TRBV28; CDR3 protein: CASSLSDRLNTEAFF
D gene: TRBD1; J gene: TRBJ2-2; V gene: TRBV7-2; CDR3 protein: CASSSQQGENTGELFF
D gene: TRBD1; J gene: TRBJ1-2; V gene: TRBV15; CDR3 protein: CATSRVYRDRGLGYGYTF
D gene: TRBD1; J gene: TRBJ1-1; V gene: TRBV9; CDR3 protein: CASSPGTGMNTEAFF